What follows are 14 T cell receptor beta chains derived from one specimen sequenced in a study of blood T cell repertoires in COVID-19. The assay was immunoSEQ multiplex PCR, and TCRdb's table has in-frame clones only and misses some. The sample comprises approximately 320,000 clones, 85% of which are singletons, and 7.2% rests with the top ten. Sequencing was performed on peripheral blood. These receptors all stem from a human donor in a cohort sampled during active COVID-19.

CDR3 nucleotide sequence: TGCGCCAGCAGCCCAACGGACAGGGGTGTGAACACTGAAGCTTTCTTT. As protein: CASSPTDRGVNTEAFF. The chain links TRBV5-1 to TRBJ1-1, with 9 nucleotides matching TRBD1. The ends lost 4 bases at V and 0 bases at J; junction bases unmatched: 7. Germline values: CDR1 SGHRS, CDR2 YFSETQ. The CDR3 extends over 16 amino acids.

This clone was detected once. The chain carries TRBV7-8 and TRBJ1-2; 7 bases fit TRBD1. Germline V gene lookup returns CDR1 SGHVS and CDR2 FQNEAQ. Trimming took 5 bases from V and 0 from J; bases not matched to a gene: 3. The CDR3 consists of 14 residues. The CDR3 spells CASSAGTANYGYTF. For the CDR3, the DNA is TGTGCCAGCAGCGCCGGGACAGCTAACTATGGCTACACCTTC.

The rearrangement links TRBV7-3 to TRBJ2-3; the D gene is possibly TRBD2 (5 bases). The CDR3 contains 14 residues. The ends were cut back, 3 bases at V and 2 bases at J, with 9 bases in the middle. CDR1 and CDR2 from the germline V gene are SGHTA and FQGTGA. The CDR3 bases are TGTGCCAGCAGCTTCGGGGATTCCACAGATACGCAGTATTTT. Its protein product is CASSFGDSTDTQYF.

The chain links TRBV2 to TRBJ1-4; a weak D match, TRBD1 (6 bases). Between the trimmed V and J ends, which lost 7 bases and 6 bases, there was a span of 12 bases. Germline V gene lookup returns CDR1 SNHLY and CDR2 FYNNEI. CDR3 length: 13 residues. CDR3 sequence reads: CASMNRADEKLFF. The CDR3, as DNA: TGTGCCAGCATGAACAGGGCGGATGAAAAACTGTTTTTT.

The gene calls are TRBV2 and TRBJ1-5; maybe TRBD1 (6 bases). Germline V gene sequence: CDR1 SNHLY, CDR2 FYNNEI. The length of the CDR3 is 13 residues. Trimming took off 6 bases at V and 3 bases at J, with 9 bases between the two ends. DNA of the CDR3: TGTGCCAGCAGGAGACAGGACAATCAGCCCCAGCATTTT. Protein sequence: CASRRQDNQPQHF.

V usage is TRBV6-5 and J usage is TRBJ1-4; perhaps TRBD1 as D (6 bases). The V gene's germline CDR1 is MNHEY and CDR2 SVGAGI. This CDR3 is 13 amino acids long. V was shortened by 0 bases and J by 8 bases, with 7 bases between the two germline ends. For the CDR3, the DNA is TGTGCCAGCAGTTACTCAGGGGGAGAAAAACTGTTTTTT. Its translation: CASSYSGGEKLFF.

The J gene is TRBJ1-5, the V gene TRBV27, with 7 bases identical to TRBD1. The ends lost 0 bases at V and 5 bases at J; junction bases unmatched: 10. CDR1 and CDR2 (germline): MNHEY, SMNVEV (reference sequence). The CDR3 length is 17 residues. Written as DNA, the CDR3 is TGTGCCAGCAGTTTATCGTTTGCGGGGGGACAGCATCAGCCCCAGCATTTT. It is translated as CASSLSFAGGQHQPQHF.

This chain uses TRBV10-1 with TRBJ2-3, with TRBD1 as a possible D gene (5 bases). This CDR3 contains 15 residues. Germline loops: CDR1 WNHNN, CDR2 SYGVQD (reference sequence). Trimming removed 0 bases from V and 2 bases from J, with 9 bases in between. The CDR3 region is CASSESGANTDTQYF. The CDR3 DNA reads TGCGCCAGCAGTGAGTCTGGGGCTAACACAGATACGCAGTATTTT.

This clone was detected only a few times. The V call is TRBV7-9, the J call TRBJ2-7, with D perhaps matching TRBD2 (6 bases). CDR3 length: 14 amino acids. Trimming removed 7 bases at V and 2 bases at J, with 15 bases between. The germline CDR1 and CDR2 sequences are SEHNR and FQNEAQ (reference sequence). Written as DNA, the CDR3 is TGTGCCAGCATCCCCGGGGCTAGCGCCTACGAGCAGTACTTC. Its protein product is CASIPGASAYEQYF.

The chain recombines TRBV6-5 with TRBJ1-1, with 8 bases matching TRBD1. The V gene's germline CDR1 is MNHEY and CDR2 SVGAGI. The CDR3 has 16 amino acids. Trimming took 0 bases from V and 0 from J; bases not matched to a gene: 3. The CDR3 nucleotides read TGTGCCAGCAGTTACTCGAGGACAGGGCTGAACACTGAAGCTTTCTTT. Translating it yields CASSYSRTGLNTEAFF.

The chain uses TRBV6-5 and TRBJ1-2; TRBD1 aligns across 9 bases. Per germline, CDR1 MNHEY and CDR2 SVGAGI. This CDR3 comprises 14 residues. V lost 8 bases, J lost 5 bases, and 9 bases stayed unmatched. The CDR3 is CASCGGQGLYGYTF. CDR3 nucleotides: TGTGCCAGCTGCGGCGGACAGGGGCTATATGGCTACACCTTC.

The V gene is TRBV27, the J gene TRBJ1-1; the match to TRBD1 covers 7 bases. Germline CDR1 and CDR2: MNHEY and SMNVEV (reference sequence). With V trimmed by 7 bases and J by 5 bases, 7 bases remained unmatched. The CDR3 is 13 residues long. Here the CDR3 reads CASKLGGLTEAFF. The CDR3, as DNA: TGTGCCAGCAAGCTAGGGGGCTTAACTGAAGCTTTCTTT.

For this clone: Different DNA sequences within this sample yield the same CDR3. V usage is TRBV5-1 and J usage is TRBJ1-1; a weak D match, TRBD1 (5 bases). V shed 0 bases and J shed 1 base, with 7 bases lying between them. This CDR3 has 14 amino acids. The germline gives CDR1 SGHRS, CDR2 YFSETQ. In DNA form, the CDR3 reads TGCGCCAGCAGCTTGGCCGGGGGGAACACTGAAGCTTTCTTT. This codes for CASSLAGGNTEAFF. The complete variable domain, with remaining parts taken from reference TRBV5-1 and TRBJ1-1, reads KAGVTQTPRYLIKTRGQQVTLSCSPISGHRSVSWYQQTPGQGLQFLFEYFSETQRNKGNFPGRFSGRQFSNSRSEMNVSTLELGDSALYLCASSLAGGNTEAFFGQGTRLTVV.

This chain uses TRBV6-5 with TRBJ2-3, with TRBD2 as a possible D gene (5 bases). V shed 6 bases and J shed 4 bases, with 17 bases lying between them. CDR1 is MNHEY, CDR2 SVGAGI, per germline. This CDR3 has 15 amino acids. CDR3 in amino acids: CASRTFSGSPDTQYF. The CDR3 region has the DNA TGTGCCAGCAGAACCTTCAGCGGATCCCCAGATACGCAGTATTTT.